This is a list of T cell receptor beta chains from one sample in a study of cytomegalovirus exposure and HLA in healthy donors. Sequencing was performed with immunoSEQ multiplex PCR; in TCRdb, only in-frame clones are kept and a portion is missing. The sample includes more than 250,000 clones, 90% of them seen just once. The sample was PBMCs. The receptors derive from a woman in her twenties or thirties in good health and CMV-seronegative. CDR3s include the opening cysteine and the closing phenylalanine or tryptophan. The order of the fields is clone size, CDR3 length, D gene, V gene, J gene, CDR3 DNA, CDR3 protein. A D gene is named only where the DNA matches it firmly. Some rows have no size entry. The others give once, few or many, or a class for an expanded clone.

size: .
length: 15
D: .
V: TRBV30
J: TRBJ1-1
DNA: TGTGCCTGCCGGCCGGCGGGGAAACAGTACACTGAAGCTTTCTTT
CDR3: CACRPAGKQYTEAFF

size: .
length: 17
D: .
V: TRBV7-9
J: TRBJ2-2
DNA: TGTGCCAGCAGCCCCTGGTCAGGGAGATCGACCACCGGGGAGCTGTTTTTT
CDR3: CASSPWSGRSTTGELFF

size: .
length: 16
D: TRBD2
V: TRBV5-6
J: TRBJ2-2
DNA: TGTGCCAGCAGCTCACCTACTAGCGGGAGCACCGGGGAGCTGTTTTTT
CDR3: CASSSPTSGSTGELFF

size: .
length: 13
D: .
V: TRBV5-1
J: TRBJ2-5
DNA: TGCGCCAGCAGCAAGTGGGTCCAAGAGACCCAGTACTTC
CDR3: CASSKWVQETQYF

size: .
length: 15
D: TRBD2
V: TRBV6-4
J: TRBJ2-3
DNA: TGTGCCAGCAGCGGACTAGCGGGAGCGGCAGATACGCAGTATTTT
CDR3: CASSGLAGAADTQYF

size: .
length: 11
D: .
V: TRBV30
J: TRBJ1-6
DNA: TGTGCCTCCTCGGGGGTTCACCCCCTCCACTTT
CDR3: CASSGVHPLHF

size: .
length: 14
D: .
V: TRBV6-6
J: TRBJ2-7
DNA: TGTGCCAGCAGCTTTCGGGACTGGAGTGGAGAGCAGTACTTC
CDR3: CASSFRDWSGEQYF

size: .
length: 15
D: TRBD1
V: TRBV10-3
J: TRBJ2-2
DNA: TGTGCCATCAGCCAGACAGGGGGAGTGTCCGGGGAGCTGTTTTTT
CDR3: CAISQTGGVSGELFF

size: .
length: 13
D: .
V: TRBV11-3
J: TRBJ2-1
DNA: TGTGCCAGCAGAAATAGTGGGGGGAATGAGCAGTTCTTC
CDR3: CASRNSGGNEQFF

size: .
length: 16
D: .
V: TRBV27
J: TRBJ2-1
DNA: TGTGCCAGCAGTTTTGGTCAATTTCCCCTCGGCAATGAGCAGTTCTTC
CDR3: CASSFGQFPLGNEQFF

size: .
length: 16
D: TRBD1
V: TRBV7-3
J: TRBJ2-1
DNA: TGTGCCAGCAGCCAAGGTGCAGGGGGACAGGGGGCCGAGCAGTTCTTC
CDR3: CASSQGAGGQGAEQFF

size: .
length: 15
D: .
V: TRBV9
J: TRBJ2-5
DNA: TGTGCCAGCAGCGTAGGATGGGGCCTTGGGGAGACCCAGTACTTC
CDR3: CASSVGWGLGETQYF

size: .
length: 13
D: TRBD1
V: TRBV5-4
J: TRBJ1-1
DNA: TGTGCCAGCAGCTTGGGAATACAGGGGGAAGCTTTCTTT
CDR3: CASSLGIQGEAFF

size: .
length: 16
D: .
V: TRBV27
J: TRBJ1-1
DNA: TGTGCCAGCAGTGTAGAATACATGGCCATGAACACTGAAGCTTTCTTT
CDR3: CASSVEYMAMNTEAFF

size: .
length: 12
D: .
V: TRBV6-1
J: TRBJ2-7
DNA: TGTGCCAGCAGTGAATTAGGGGATGAGCAGTACTTC
CDR3: CASSELGDEQYF

size: .
length: 12
D: .
V: TRBV5-6
J: TRBJ2-1
DNA: TGTGCCAGCAGCGTAGGGGGGAATGAGCAGTTCTTC
CDR3: CASSVGGNEQFF

size: .
length: 17
D: .
V: TRBV15
J: TRBJ2-3
DNA: TGTGCCACCAGCAGAGATGGAGGGACCAGAAGCACAGATACGCAGTATTTT
CDR3: CATSRDGGTRSTDTQYF

size: .
length: 13
D: .
V: TRBV19
J: TRBJ1-1
DNA: TGTGCCAGTAGCCCAGGGACGGGAACTGAAGCTTTCTTT
CDR3: CASSPGTGTEAFF

size: .
length: 15
D: TRBD1
V: TRBV10-2
J: TRBJ2-7
DNA: TGCGCCAGCAAAATTCCGGGACAGAAGGACTACGAGCAGTACTTC
CDR3: CASKIPGQKDYEQYF

size: .
length: 12
D: .
V: TRBV6-1
J: TRBJ2-1
DNA: TGTGCCAGCAGTGAGGTGGACAATGAGCAGTTCTTC
CDR3: CASSEVDNEQFF

size: .
length: 13
D: .
V: TRBV5-6
J: TRBJ2-2
DNA: TGTGCCAGCAGCTTGCCCCGAACCGGGGAGCTGTTTTTT
CDR3: CASSLPRTGELFF

size: .
length: 18
D: .
V: TRBV27
J: TRBJ2-7
DNA: TGTGCCAGCAGTTTATTGGGTCGACAGGCCGATCCATCCTACGAGCAGTACTTC
CDR3: CASSLLGRQADPSYEQYF

size: once
length: 13
D: TRBD1
V: TRBV28
J: TRBJ2-7
DNA: TGTGCCAGCAGTTTAACAGGGGCCTACGAGCAGTACTTC
CDR3: CASSLTGAYEQYF

size: .
length: 17
D: .
V: TRBV11-2
J: TRBJ2-7
DNA: TGTGCCAGCAGCTATTTAGGGGGGGGGACAGGAAACTACGAGCAGTACTTC
CDR3: CASSYLGGGTGNYEQYF

size: .
length: 13
D: .
V: TRBV6-1
J: TRBJ2-1
DNA: TGTGCCAGCAGTGAATCCCCGTCGCATGAGCAGTTCTTC
CDR3: CASSESPSHEQFF

size: .
length: 17
D: TRBD2
V: TRBV9
J: TRBJ2-3
DNA: TGTGCCAGCAGCGTAGCTGAGAGCGGGGGAAGCACAGATACGCAGTATTTT
CDR3: CASSVAESGGSTDTQYF

size: .
length: 14
D: .
V: TRBV5-1
J: TRBJ2-3
DNA: TGCGCCAGCAGCTTGGAGGTGAGCACAGATACGCAGTATTTT
CDR3: CASSLEVSTDTQYF

size: .
length: 16
D: TRBD2
V: TRBV14
J: TRBJ2-1
DNA: TGTGCCAGCAGCCAAAGGGGACTAGCGGGAGGGGATGAGCAGTTCTTC
CDR3: CASSQRGLAGGDEQFF

size: few
length: 15
D: TRBD2
V: TRBV10-3
J: TRBJ2-7
DNA: TGTGCCATCAGTGAGTGGAGCGGGAGGGCCCACGAGCAGTACTTC
CDR3: CAISEWSGRAHEQYF

size: .
length: 14
D: TRBD1
V: TRBV2
J: TRBJ2-2
DNA: TGTGCCAGCAGTGGGGACAGCGGCACCGGGGAGCTGTTTTTT
CDR3: CASSGDSGTGELFF

size: .
length: 18
D: .
V: TRBV7-6
J: TRBJ1-4
DNA: TGTGCCAGCAGCCCAACCGGGACGCCGGGTGCAACTAACGAAAAACTGTTTTTT
CDR3: CASSPTGTPGATNEKLFF

size: .
length: 14
D: TRBD1
V: TRBV5-6
J: TRBJ2-1
DNA: TGTGCCAGCAGCCCACAGGGGACCTACAATGAGCAGTTCTTC
CDR3: CASSPQGTYNEQFF

size: .
length: 12
D: .
V: TRBV9
J: TRBJ2-1
DNA: TGTGCCAGCAGCCCGGGGGACGGTGAGCAGTTCTTC
CDR3: CASSPGDGEQFF

size: .
length: 17
D: .
V: TRBV27
J: TRBJ2-2
DNA: TGTGCCAGCAGTTTATGGGGTGCAGGGCCCAACACCGGGGAGCTGTTTTTT
CDR3: CASSLWGAGPNTGELFF

size: .
length: 15
D: TRBD2
V: TRBV2
J: TRBJ2-7
DNA: TGTGCCAGCTTGGGGACTAGCGGGAGCCGGTCCGAGCAGTACTTC
CDR3: CASLGTSGSRSEQYF

size: .
length: 16
D: TRBD2
V: TRBV27
J: TRBJ2-1
DNA: TGTGCCAGCAGTCCCTGGACTAGCGGGAGAGGTAATGAGCAGTTCTTC
CDR3: CASSPWTSGRGNEQFF

size: .
length: 14
D: .
V: TRBV7-8
J: TRBJ2-3
DNA: TGTGCCAGCAGCTTCAATCCGGGCACAGATACGCAGTATTTT
CDR3: CASSFNPGTDTQYF

size: once
length: 20
D: .
V: TRBV15
J: TRBJ2-1
DNA: TGTGCCACCAGCAGTTCCGAGGGGGCTAGCGGTCCATCGACAAACAATGAGCAGTTCTTC
CDR3: CATSSSEGASGPSTNNEQFF

size: .
length: 16
D: TRBD1
V: TRBV5-1
J: TRBJ1-3
DNA: TGCGCCAGCAGGACCGGAAGGACAGGGCCTGGAAACACCATATATTTT
CDR3: CASRTGRTGPGNTIYF

size: .
length: 12
D: .
V: TRBV2
J: TRBJ2-7
DNA: TGTCACGCGGGAGACAGGGAGTCGAGCGGGTACTTC
CDR3: CHAGDRESSGYF

size: .
length: 18
D: TRBD1
V: TRBV7-8
J: TRBJ1-5
DNA: TGTGCCAGCAGCTTAGTGGGACAGGGAGTAGGGAGCAATCAGCCCCAGCATTTT
CDR3: CASSLVGQGVGSNQPQHF

size: .
length: 16
D: TRBD2
V: TRBV4-2
J: TRBJ2-5
DNA: TGTGCCAGCAGCCAACTTAGCGGGACCTCCCAAGAGACCCAGTACTTC
CDR3: CASSQLSGTSQETQYF

size: .
length: 13
D: .
V: TRBV6-5
J: TRBJ2-7
DNA: TGTGCCAGCAGTAAGGACGGAACTACGAATAGGTACTTC
CDR3: CASSKDGTTNRYF

size: .
length: 14
D: TRBD1
V: TRBV27
J: TRBJ2-2
DNA: TGTGCCACCCGGACAGGCCTAATCACCGGGGAGCTGTTTTTT
CDR3: CATRTGLITGELFF

size: .
length: 17
D: TRBD2
V: TRBV9
J: TRBJ2-1
DNA: TGTGCCAGCAGCGTAGCTACCGGACTAGCGGGAATCAATGAGCAGTTCTTC
CDR3: CASSVATGLAGINEQFF

size: once
length: 13
D: .
V: TRBV5-1
J: TRBJ2-7
DNA: TGCGCCAGCAAAGCCATGGGACCATACGAGCAGTACTTC
CDR3: CASKAMGPYEQYF

size: .
length: 14
D: TRBD2
V: TRBV6-6
J: TRBJ2-5
DNA: TGTGCCAGCAAGGACGGGAGGGCCCGGAAGACCCAGTACTTC
CDR3: CASKDGRARKTQYF

size: .
length: 12
D: .
V: TRBV27
J: TRBJ2-7
DNA: TGTGCCAGCAGCTCCGGTCCCTACGAGCAGTACTTC
CDR3: CASSSGPYEQYF

size: .
length: 17
D: .
V: TRBV7-9
J: TRBJ1-1
DNA: TGTGCCAGCAGCTTCCCTCGTGGGGCCCAAGCTGGTACTGAAGCTTTCTTT
CDR3: CASSFPRGAQAGTEAFF

size: .
length: 16
D: TRBD2
V: TRBV4-1
J: TRBJ2-1
DNA: TGCGCCAGCAGCCCCGGACTAGCCCGATTAATCAATGAGCAGTTCTTC
CDR3: CASSPGLARLINEQFF

size: .
length: 15
D: .
V: TRBV4-3
J: TRBJ2-1
DNA: TGCGCCAGCAGCCAAACAGGGGGGGACTACAATGAGCAGTTCTTC
CDR3: CASSQTGGDYNEQFF

size: .
length: 14
D: TRBD1
V: TRBV7-8
J: TRBJ1-2
DNA: TGTGCCAGCAGCTTAGACCAGGGGGCATATGGCTACACCTTC
CDR3: CASSLDQGAYGYTF

size: once
length: 12
D: .
V: TRBV4-1
J: TRBJ1-4
DNA: TGCGCCAGCAGCTTGGGGACGGAAAAACTGTTTTTT
CDR3: CASSLGTEKLFF

size: few
length: 14
D: .
V: TRBV7-2
J: TRBJ2-2
DNA: TGTGCCAGCAGCTTCGGGGAAAACACCGGGGAGCTGTTTTTT
CDR3: CASSFGENTGELFF